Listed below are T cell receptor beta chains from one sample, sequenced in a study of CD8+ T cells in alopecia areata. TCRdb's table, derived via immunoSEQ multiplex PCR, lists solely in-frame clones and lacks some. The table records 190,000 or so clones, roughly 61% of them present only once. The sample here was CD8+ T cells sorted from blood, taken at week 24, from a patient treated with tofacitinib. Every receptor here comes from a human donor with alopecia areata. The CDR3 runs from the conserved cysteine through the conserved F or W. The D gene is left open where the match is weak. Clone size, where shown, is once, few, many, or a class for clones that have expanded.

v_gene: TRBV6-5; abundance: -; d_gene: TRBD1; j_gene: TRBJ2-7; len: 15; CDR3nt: TGTGCCAGCAGCGGACCGGGACAGGGAACCTACGAGCAGTACTTC; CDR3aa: CASSGPGQGTYEQYF
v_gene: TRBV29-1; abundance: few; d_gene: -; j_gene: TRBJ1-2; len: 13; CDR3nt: TGCAGCGCGACCGATGCAGCCACCTATGGCTACACCTTC; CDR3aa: CSATDAATYGYTF
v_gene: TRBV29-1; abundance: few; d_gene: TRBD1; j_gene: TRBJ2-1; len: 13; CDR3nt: TGCAGCGTGGGCCGCTGGGACAGCGATGAGCAGTTCTTC; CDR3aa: CSVGRWDSDEQFF
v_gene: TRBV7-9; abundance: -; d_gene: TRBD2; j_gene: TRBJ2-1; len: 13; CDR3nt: TGTGCCAGCACGGGACTAGGCCTCAATGAGCAGTTCTTC; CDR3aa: CASTGLGLNEQFF
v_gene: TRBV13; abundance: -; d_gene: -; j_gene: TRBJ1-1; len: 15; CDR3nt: TGTGCCAGCAGCTTAGTTCAGGGAGCGAACACTGAAGCTTTCTTT; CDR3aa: CASSLVQGANTEAFF
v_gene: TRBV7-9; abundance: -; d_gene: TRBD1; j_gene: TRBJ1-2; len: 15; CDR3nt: TGTGCCAGCAGCGGAACAGGGGAGAACCCATATGGCTACACCTTC; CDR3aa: CASSGTGENPYGYTF
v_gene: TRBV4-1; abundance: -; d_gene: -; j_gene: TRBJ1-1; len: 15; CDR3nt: TGCGCCAGCAGCCAACCGGGCACAGCTTATACTGAAGCTTTCTTT; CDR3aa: CASSQPGTAYTEAFF
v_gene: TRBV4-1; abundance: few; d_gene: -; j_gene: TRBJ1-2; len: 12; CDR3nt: TGCGCCAGCAGCCACAGCCACTATGGCTACACCTTC; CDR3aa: CASSHSHYGYTF
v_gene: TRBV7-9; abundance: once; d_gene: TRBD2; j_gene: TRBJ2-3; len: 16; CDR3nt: TGTGCCAGCAGGCCCCCAGCGGGGGTAAGCACAGATACGCAGTATTTT; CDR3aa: CASRPPAGVSTDTQYF
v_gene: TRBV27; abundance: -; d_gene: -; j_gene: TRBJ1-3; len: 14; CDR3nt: TGTGCCAGCAGTTTATACAGCTCTGGAAACACCATATATTTT; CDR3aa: CASSLYSSGNTIYF
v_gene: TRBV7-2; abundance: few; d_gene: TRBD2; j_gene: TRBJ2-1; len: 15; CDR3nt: TGTGCCAGCAGCATACTAGCGGGGGGAGGAAATGAGCAGTTCTTC; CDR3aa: CASSILAGGGNEQFF
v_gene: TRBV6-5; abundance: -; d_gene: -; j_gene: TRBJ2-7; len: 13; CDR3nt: TGTGCCAGCAGATATAACAGACAATACGAGCAGTACTTC; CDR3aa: CASRYNRQYEQYF
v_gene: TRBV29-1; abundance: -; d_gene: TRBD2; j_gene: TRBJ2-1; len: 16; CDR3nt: TGCAGCGTTGAACCCCTACAGCGGGGTACCTACAATGAGCAGTTCTTC; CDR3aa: CSVEPLQRGTYNEQFF
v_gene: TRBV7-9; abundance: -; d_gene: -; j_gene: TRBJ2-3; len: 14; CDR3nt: TGTGCCAGCAGCCCACAGGGTAGCACAGATACGCAGTATTTT; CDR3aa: CASSPQGSTDTQYF
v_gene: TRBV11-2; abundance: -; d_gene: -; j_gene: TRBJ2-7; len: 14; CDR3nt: TGTGCCAGCAGCTTAGGGACGGACTCCTACGAGCAGTACTTC; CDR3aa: CASSLGTDSYEQYF
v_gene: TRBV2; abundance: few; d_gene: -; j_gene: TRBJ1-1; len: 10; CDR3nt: TGTGCCAGCAAGTTCGAAGAAGCTTTCTTT; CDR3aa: CASKFEEAFF
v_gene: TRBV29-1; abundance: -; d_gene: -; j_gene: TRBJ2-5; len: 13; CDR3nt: TGCAGCGTTGAAGATCGCGGGCAAGAGACCCAGTACTTC; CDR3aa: CSVEDRGQETQYF
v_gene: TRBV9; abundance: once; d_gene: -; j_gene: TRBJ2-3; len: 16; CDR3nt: TGTGCCAGCAGCGTAGAGGTGGGGTCTAGCACAGATACGCAGTATTTT; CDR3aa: CASSVEVGSSTDTQYF
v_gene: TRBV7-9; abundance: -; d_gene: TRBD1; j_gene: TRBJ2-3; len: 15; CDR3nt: TGTGCCAGCAGTTGGGACAGGGGGACCACAGATACGCAGTATTTT; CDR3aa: CASSWDRGTTDTQYF
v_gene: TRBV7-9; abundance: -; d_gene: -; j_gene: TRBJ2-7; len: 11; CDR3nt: TGTGCCAGTAGTGAGTACTACGAGCAGTACTTC; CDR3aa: CASSEYYEQYF
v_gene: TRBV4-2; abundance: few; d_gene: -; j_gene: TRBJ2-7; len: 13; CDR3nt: TGTGCCAGCAGCCAAGGGGGGCTTAACGAGCAGTACTTC; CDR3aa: CASSQGGLNEQYF
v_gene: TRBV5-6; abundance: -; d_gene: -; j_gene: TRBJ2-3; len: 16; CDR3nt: TGTGCCAGCAGCTGGAAGCGGACGGCGGCGGCAGATACGCAGTATTTT; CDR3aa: CASSWKRTAAADTQYF
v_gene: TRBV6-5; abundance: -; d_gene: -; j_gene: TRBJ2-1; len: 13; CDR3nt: TGTGCCAGCAGTTACGGGGCCTACAATGAGCAGTTCTTC; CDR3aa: CASSYGAYNEQFF
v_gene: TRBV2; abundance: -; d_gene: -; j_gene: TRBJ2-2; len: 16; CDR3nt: TGTGCCAGCAGTGAAGCCAGGGGTCAGCGCACCGGGGAGCTGTTTTTT; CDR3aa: CASSEARGQRTGELFF
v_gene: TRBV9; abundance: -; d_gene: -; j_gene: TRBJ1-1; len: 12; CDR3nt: TGTGCCTCCGAAGCTTGGGGGAAAGAAGCTTTCTTT; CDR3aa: CASEAWGKEAFF
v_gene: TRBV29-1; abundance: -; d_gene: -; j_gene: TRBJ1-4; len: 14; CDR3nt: TGCAGCGTGTGGGACGACAGAAACAATGAAAAACTGTTTTTT; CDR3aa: CSVWDDRNNEKLFF
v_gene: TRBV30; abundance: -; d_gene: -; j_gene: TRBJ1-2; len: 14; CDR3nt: TGTGCCTGGAGTCCCCCTATACGTGGCTATGGCTACACCTTC; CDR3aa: CAWSPPIRGYGYTF
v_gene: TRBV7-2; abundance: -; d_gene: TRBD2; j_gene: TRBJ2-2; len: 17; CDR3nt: TGTGCCAGCAGCTTAGCCGGACTAGCGGGGTACACCGGGGAGCTGTTTTTT; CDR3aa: CASSLAGLAGYTGELFF
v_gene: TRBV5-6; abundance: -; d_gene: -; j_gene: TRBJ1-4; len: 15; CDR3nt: TGTGCCAGCAGCTTGGTCGACAGAGAGAATGAAAAACTGTTTTTT; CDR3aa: CASSLVDRENEKLFF
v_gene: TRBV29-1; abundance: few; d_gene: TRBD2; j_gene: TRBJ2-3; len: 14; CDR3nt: TGCAGCGCCGCGCTCGGGGAGGGGACAGATACGCAGTATTTT; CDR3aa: CSAALGEGTDTQYF
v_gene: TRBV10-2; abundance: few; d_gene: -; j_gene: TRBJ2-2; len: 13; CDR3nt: TGCGCCAGCAGTGATGAGAACACCGGGGAGCTGTTTTTT; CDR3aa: CASSDENTGELFF
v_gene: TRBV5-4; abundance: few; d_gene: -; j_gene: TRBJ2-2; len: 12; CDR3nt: TGTGCCAGCAGCCCGGATGCCGGGGAGCTGTTTTTT; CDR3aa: CASSPDAGELFF
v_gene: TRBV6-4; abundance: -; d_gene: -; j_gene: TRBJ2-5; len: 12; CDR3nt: TGTGCCAGCAGGAGCACGCAAGAGACCCAGTACTTC; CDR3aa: CASRSTQETQYF
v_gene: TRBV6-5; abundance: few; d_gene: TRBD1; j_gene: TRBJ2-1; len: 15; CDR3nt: TGTGCCAGCAGTTACGACAGGGGATTTTACAATGAGCAGTTCTTC; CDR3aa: CASSYDRGFYNEQFF
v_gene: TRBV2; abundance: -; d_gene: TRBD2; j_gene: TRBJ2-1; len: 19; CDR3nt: TGTGCCAGCAGTTACCGCAGGACTAGCGGGGGGGCATCGTACAATGAGCAGTTCTTC; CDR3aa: CASSYRRTSGGASYNEQFF
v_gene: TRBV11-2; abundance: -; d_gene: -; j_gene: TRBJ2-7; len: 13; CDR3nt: TGTGCCAGCAGCAAACCGACAGGTTACGAGCAGTACTTC; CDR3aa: CASSKPTGYEQYF
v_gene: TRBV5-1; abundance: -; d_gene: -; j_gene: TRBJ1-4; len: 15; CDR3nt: TGCGCCAGCAGCTTGACACAGAGAACGGTCGAAAAACTGTTTTTT; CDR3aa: CASSLTQRTVEKLFF
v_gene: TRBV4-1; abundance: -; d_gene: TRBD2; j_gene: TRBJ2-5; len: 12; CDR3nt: TGCGCCACACACCGGGGGGAAAAGACCCAGTACTTC; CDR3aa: CATHRGEKTQYF
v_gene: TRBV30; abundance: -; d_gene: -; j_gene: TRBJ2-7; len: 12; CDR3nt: TGTGCCTGGAGGTACCAGGGGTACGAGCAGTACTTC; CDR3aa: CAWRYQGYEQYF
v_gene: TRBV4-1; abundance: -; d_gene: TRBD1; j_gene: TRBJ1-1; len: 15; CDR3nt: TGCGCCAGCAGCCAAGTCCAGGACAGGTTATCTGAAGCTTTCTTT; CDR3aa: CASSQVQDRLSEAFF
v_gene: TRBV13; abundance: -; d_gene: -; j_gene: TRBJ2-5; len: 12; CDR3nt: TGTGCCAGCAGCTTAGCGACAGAGACCCAGTACTTC; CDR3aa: CASSLATETQYF
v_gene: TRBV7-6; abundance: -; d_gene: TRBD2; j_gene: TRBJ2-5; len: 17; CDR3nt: TGTGCCAGCAGCTTATCGGGACTAGCGGGGGCCCGGGAGACCCAGTACTTC; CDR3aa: CASSLSGLAGARETQYF
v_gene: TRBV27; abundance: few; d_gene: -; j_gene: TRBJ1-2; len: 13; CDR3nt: TGTGCCAGCAGTGCGGGGGACTTCTATGGCTACACCTTC; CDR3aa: CASSAGDFYGYTF
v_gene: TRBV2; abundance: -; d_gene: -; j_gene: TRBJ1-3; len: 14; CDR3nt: TGTGCCAGCAGGGGCACAGGGAGCGGAAACACCATATATTTT; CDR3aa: CASRGTGSGNTIYF
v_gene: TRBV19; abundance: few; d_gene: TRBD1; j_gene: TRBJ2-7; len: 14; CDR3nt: TGTGCCAGTAGTCCAGGACAGGGGCCCTACGAGCAGTACTTC; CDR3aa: CASSPGQGPYEQYF
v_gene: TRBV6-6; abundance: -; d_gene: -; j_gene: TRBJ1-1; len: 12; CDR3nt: TGTGCCAGCAGTAATGGGGTCACTGAAGCTTTCTTT; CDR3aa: CASSNGVTEAFF
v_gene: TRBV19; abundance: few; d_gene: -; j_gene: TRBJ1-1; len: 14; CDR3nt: TGTGCCAGTAGCCTAGGACGGCCGAACACTGAAGCTTTCTTT; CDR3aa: CASSLGRPNTEAFF
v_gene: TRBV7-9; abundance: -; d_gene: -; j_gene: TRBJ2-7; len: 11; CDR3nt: TGTGCCAGCAGCTGGTTGGACGAGCAGTACTTC; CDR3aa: CASSWLDEQYF
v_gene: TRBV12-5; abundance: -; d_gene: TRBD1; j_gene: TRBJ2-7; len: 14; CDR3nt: TGTGCTAGTGGTTTGAGAGACAGGGGCTACGAGCAGTACTTC; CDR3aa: CASGLRDRGYEQYF
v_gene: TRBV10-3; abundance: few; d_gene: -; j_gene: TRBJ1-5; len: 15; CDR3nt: TGTGCCATCAGTGAGTCCGGCAGGGCCAATCAGCCCCAGCATTTT; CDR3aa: CAISESGRANQPQHF
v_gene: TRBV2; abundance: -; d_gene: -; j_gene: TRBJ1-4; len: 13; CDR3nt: TGTGCCAGCGCGGGGGGAACTAATGAAAAACTGTTTTTT; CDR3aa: CASAGGTNEKLFF